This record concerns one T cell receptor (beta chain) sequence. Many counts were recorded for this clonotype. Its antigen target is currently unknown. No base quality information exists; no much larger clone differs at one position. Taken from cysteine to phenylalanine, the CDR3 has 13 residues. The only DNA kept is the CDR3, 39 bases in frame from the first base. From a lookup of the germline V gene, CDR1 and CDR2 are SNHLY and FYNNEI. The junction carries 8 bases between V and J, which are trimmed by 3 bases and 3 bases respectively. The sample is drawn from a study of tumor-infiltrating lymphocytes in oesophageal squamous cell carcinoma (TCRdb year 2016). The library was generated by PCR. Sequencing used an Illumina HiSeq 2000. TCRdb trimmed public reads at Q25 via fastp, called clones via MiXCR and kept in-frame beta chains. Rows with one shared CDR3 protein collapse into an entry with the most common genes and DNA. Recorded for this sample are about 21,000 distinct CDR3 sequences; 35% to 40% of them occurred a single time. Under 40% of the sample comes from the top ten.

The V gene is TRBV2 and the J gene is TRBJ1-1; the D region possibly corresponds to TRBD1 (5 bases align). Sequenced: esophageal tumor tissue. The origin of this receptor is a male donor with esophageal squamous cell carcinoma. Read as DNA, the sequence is TGTGCCAGCAGTGAGTGGGGACACACTGAAGCTTTCTTT. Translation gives CASSEWGHTEAFF.